Listed below are T cell receptor beta chains from one sample, sequenced in a study of blood T cell repertoires in COVID-19. Data came from immunoSEQ multiplex PCR; TCRdb stores just in-frame clones and leaves some out. The sample carries fewer than 500,000 clones, about nine tenths recorded once. The sequencing sample was made of PBMCs or T cells enriched from blood (not recorded which). The receptors stem from a young woman who had recovered from COVID-19. Each CDR3 is given with its conserved first and last residue. Each record gives: CDR3 length, J gene, clone size, V gene, D gene, CDR3 DNA, CDR3 protein. A D gene is named only where the DNA matches it firmly. Clone size is shown for a subset of rows, as once, few, many or a class of expanded clone.

length: 17
J: TRBJ1-4
size: .
V: TRBV19
D: .
DNA: TGTGCCAGTAGTATAGTCTCAGGGGATGCAACTAATGAAAAACTGTTTTTT
CDR3: CASSIVSGDATNEKLFF

length: 16
J: TRBJ2-2
size: .
V: TRBV5-1
D: TRBD1
DNA: TGCGCCAGCAGCTGGGGGCTTACAGGGGGAACCGGGGAGCTGTTTTTT
CDR3: CASSWGLTGGTGELFF

length: 14
J: TRBJ2-7
size: .
V: TRBV27
D: TRBD2
DNA: TGTGCCAGCAGTTTATCTAGCGGGGGGTACGAGCAGTACTTC
CDR3: CASSLSSGGYEQYF

length: 18
J: TRBJ2-5
size: .
V: TRBV9
D: .
DNA: TGTGCCAGCAGCGAGAGGGGGGACAGCGCTCCTTATCCGGAGACCCAGTACTTC
CDR3: CASSERGDSAPYPETQYF

length: 16
J: TRBJ1-6
size: .
V: TRBV7-8
D: .
DNA: TGTGCCAGCAGCTTAGCGGGATCTTTTAGGGGGTCACCCCTCCACTTT
CDR3: CASSLAGSFRGSPLHF

length: 16
J: TRBJ2-2
size: .
V: TRBV5-1
D: TRBD1
DNA: TGCGCCAGCAGCTCAGGGACAGGGTGGGACACCGGGGAGCTGTTTTTT
CDR3: CASSSGTGWDTGELFF

length: 17
J: TRBJ1-5
size: once
V: TRBV19
D: .
DNA: TGTGCCAGTAGTATGGAGGTAGTAGGAGGGGGCAATCAGCCCCAGCATTTT
CDR3: CASSMEVVGGGNQPQHF

length: 20
J: TRBJ1-1
size: .
V: TRBV30
D: TRBD1
DNA: TGTGCCTGGAGTGGCGACAGGGGCCTCAGCTGGGCTCGGGTGGTAACTGAAGCTTTCTTT
CDR3: CAWSGDRGLSWARVVTEAFF

length: 11
J: TRBJ1-3
size: .
V: TRBV5-1
D: .
DNA: TGCGCCAGCAGCTTGGAGGGGCCGAAATATTTT
CDR3: CASSLEGPKYF

length: 15
J: TRBJ1-2
size: .
V: TRBV3-1/TRBV3-2
D: .
DNA: TGTGCCAGCAGCGTTATCCCGGGGGGGGCATATGGCTACACCTTC
CDR3: CASSVIPGGAYGYTF

length: 13
J: TRBJ1-4
size: .
V: TRBV7-2
D: .
DNA: TGTGCCAGCAGCTTAGACAGGGATGAAAAACTGTTTTTT
CDR3: CASSLDRDEKLFF

length: 14
J: TRBJ1-1
size: .
V: TRBV11-2
D: .
DNA: TGTGCCAGCAGCTTCATGGGGAGTTGGACTGAAGCTTTCTTT
CDR3: CASSFMGSWTEAFF

length: 15
J: TRBJ2-3
size: .
V: TRBV4-2
D: TRBD2
DNA: TGTGCCAGCAGCCAAGGCGGGGGGCAGGGAGATACGCAGTATTTT
CDR3: CASSQGGGQGDTQYF

length: 13
J: TRBJ1-5
size: .
V: TRBV5-1
D: .
DNA: TGCGCCAGCAGCCTGGGCGGGGATCAGCCCCAGCATTTT
CDR3: CASSLGGDQPQHF

length: 14
J: TRBJ1-2
size: .
V: TRBV12-5
D: .
DNA: TGTGCTAGTGGTTCCTCGGGCGGGTTCTATGGCTACACCTTC
CDR3: CASGSSGGFYGYTF

length: 12
J: TRBJ2-3
size: .
V: TRBV12-3/TRBV12-4
D: .
DNA: TGTGCCAGCAGCACCGACACTTATACGCAGTATTTT
CDR3: CASSTDTYTQYF

length: 14
J: TRBJ1-4
size: .
V: TRBV28
D: .
DNA: TGTGCCAGCAGTTTGCGAACGGCTAATGAAAAACTGTTTTTT
CDR3: CASSLRTANEKLFF

length: 15
J: TRBJ2-3
size: .
V: TRBV5-1
D: .
DNA: TGCGCCAGCAGCCCAGTTGGAGTTAACACAGATACGCAGTATTTT
CDR3: CASSPVGVNTDTQYF

length: 14
J: TRBJ2-4
size: .
V: TRBV14
D: .
DNA: TGTGCCAGCAGCCAATTGGGAGGAGGTGACATTCAGTACTTC
CDR3: CASSQLGGGDIQYF

length: 14
J: TRBJ1-1
size: .
V: TRBV19
D: .
DNA: TGTGCCAGTAGTATCGGGGGGGAGGACACTGAAGCTTTCTTT
CDR3: CASSIGGEDTEAFF

length: 15
J: TRBJ1-5
size: .
V: TRBV19
D: TRBD1
DNA: TGTGCCAGTAGTATAGGAGGGGGCGCCGGTCAGCCCCAGCATTTT
CDR3: CASSIGGGAGQPQHF

length: 17
J: TRBJ2-5
size: .
V: TRBV7-2
D: .
DNA: TGTGCCAGCAGCCACAAAGGGGGGGCTAGCCTGGGCGCGACCCAGTACTTC
CDR3: CASSHKGGASLGATQYF

length: 13
J: TRBJ1-2
size: .
V: TRBV12-3/TRBV12-4
D: TRBD1
DNA: TGTGCCAGCAGCACGGGACAGAGGGGTGGCTACACCTTC
CDR3: CASSTGQRGGYTF

length: 12
J: TRBJ1-1
size: .
V: TRBV11-2
D: .
DNA: TGTGCCAGCAGCCTTCCGAACACTGAAGCTTTCTTT
CDR3: CASSLPNTEAFF

length: 15
J: TRBJ2-5
size: .
V: TRBV3-1/TRBV3-2
D: TRBD1
DNA: TGTGCCAGCAGCCAAGTGACAGGGAGTACAGAGACCCAGTACTTC
CDR3: CASSQVTGSTETQYF

length: 18
J: TRBJ2-1
size: .
V: TRBV19
D: TRBD1
DNA: TGTGCCAGCGCAAAAGCTCTCCGACAGGGGGCGACCCACAATGAGCAGTTCTTC
CDR3: CASAKALRQGATHNEQFF